Listed here is a single T cell receptor beta chain. Its antigen remains unknown. Sample-barcoded 5' priming and a J-beta primer mix drove a second PCR of 7 to 11 cycles. Samples each returned at least 2.5 million CDR3-containing paired-end reads. TCRdb recomputed calls from the 5' RACE reads with MiXCR, one row per CDR3 protein. In the table there are about 1.1 million distinct CDR3 sequences, under 40% of which are singletons. The CDR3 length is 15 residues. Between the trimmed V and J ends, which lost 6 bases and 1 base, there was a span of 15 bases. Germline lookup yields CDR1 MNHEY and CDR2 SVGEGT. The sample originates from a study of blood T cells in healthy people across ages. The study, taken as a whole, reports: Considered underestimates were the diversity estimates obtained from one million T cells. Versus aged donors, long-lived donors had higher diversity and more naive CD4+ cells. Diversity of TCR beta per million T cells declined in a roughly linear way with age.

The sequenced sample was blood. This chain joins TRBV6-2 or TRBV6-3 and TRBJ1-1, with D possibly TRBD1 on 5 matching bases. This TCR was recovered from a man younger than 35 in good health. CDR3 residues: CASSPGPVTNTEAFF. The CDR3 DNA follows: TGTGCCAGCAGCCCAGGGCCAGTAACGAACACTGAAGCTTTCTTT.